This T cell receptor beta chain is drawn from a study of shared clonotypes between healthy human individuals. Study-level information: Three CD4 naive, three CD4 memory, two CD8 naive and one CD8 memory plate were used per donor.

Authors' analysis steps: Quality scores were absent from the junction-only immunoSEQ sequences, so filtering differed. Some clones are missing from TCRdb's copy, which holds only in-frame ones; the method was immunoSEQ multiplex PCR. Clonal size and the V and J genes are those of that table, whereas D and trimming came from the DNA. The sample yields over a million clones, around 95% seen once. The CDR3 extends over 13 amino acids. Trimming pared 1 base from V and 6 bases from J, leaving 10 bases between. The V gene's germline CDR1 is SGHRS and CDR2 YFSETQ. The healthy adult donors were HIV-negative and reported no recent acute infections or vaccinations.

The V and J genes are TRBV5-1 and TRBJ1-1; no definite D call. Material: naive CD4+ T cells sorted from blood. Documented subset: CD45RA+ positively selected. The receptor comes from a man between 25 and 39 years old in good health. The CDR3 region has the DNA TGCGCCAGCAGCTTGAGGCCAGCTCCTGAAGCTTTCTTT. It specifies CASSLRPAPEAFF.